Listed below are T cell receptor beta chains from one sample, sequenced in a study of cytomegalovirus exposure and HLA in healthy donors. Profiled with immunoSEQ multiplex PCR; TCRdb holds only in-frame clones, not every one. This sample yields around 120,000 clones, of which approximately 80% are seen a single time; roughly 3.5% belongs to the top ten. Sequences were obtained from PBMCs. The receptors originated from a male donor in good health and CMV-seronegative. The CDR3 runs from the conserved cysteine through the conserved F or W. D genes are given only for firm matches. For some rows the clone size is stated as once, few or many, or as a class when expanded; others skip it.

d_call	v_call	j_call	clone_size	cdr3_nt	cdr3_aa
-	TRBV18	TRBJ2-5	-	TGTGCCAGCTCACCCCCAACCACTCAAGAGACCCAGTACTTC	CASSPPTTQETQYF
-	TRBV2	TRBJ2-7	once	TGTGCCAGCAGTGATAATAGAGGTTCGGTCGGCGAGCAGTACTTC	CASSDNRGSVGEQYF
TRBD1	TRBV9	TRBJ1-2	-	TGTGCCAGCAGCGTAGGGCGACAGGGCAACTATGGCTACACCTTC	CASSVGRQGNYGYTF
TRBD1	TRBV6-1	TRBJ2-7	few	TGTGCCAGCAGTGAACCGGGACAGATTTACGAGCAGTACTTC	CASSEPGQIYEQYF
TRBD2	TRBV10-1	TRBJ2-3	-	TGCGCCAGCAGTAGCGCGATAGCGGGAGGCCCCGATACGCAGTATTTT	CASSSAIAGGPDTQYF
TRBD2	TRBV7-2	TRBJ2-7	-	TGTGCCAGCAGCTCACCGGGACTAGCGGCCCCCCATCGCTCCTACGAGCAGTACTTC	CASSSPGLAAPHRSYEQYF
TRBD1	TRBV7-9	TRBJ2-3	few	TGTGCCAGCAGCTTACTACGACAGGGAACAGATACGCAGTATTTT	CASSLLRQGTDTQYF
-	TRBV6-1	TRBJ2-2	-	TGTGCCAGCAGCCAAGCGGAGACCACCGGGGAGCTGTTTTTT	CASSQAETTGELFF
TRBD1	TRBV6-1	TRBJ2-7	-	TGTGCCAGCAGGACAGGGTCATACGAGCAGTACTTC	CASRTGSYEQYF
-	TRBV9	TRBJ1-4	-	TGTGCCAGCAGCGTAGGTGTACAGGGAAATGAAAAACTGTTTTTT	CASSVGVQGNEKLFF
-	TRBV19	TRBJ1-2	-	TGTGCCAGTAGTATCCAATTCGGGGTTGGCTACACCTTC	CASSIQFGVGYTF
-	TRBV2	TRBJ2-5	once	TGTGCCAGCAGCGATTCCGGGAGCCAAGAGACCCAGTACTTC	CASSDSGSQETQYF
-	TRBV5-1	TRBJ1-6	few	TGCGCCAGCAGCTTGGCCGCGGGAGATTCACCCCTCCACTTT	CASSLAAGDSPLHF
TRBD2	TRBV5-1	TRBJ2-7	few	TGCGCCAGCAGCGCCAATCCTAGCGGGGCTACCTACGAGCAGTACTTC	CASSANPSGATYEQYF
-	TRBV7-8	TRBJ2-7	-	TGTACCAGCAGCTTACAATACGAGCAGTACTTC	CTSSLQYEQYF
TRBD1	TRBV5-1	TRBJ1-2	-	TGCGCCAGCAGCTTACAGGGGCAAAACTATGGCTACACCTTC	CASSLQGQNYGYTF
-	TRBV6-5	TRBJ2-4	-	TGTGCCAGCAGGGGGGCTCTTCGGGGTGGAAACATTCAGTACTTC	CASRGALRGGNIQYF
TRBD1	TRBV11-3	TRBJ2-1	-	TGTGCCAGCAGCTTCGGGACAGGAGTCTACAATGAGCAGTTCTTC	CASSFGTGVYNEQFF
-	TRBV5-1	TRBJ2-1	once	TGCGCCAGCAGCCCAGGGATCTTAAGCTCCTACAATGAGCAGTTCTTC	CASSPGILSSYNEQFF
-	TRBV18	TRBJ2-1	-	TGTGCCAGCTCACCACCATCGGGATCCTACAATGAGCAGTTCTTC	CASSPPSGSYNEQFF
-	TRBV21-1	TRBJ1-3	-	TGTGCCAGCAGCACAGAAGACAGGGAAGCTGGAAACACCATATATTTT	CASSTEDREAGNTIYF
TRBD1	TRBV19	TRBJ2-2	-	TGTGCCAGTAGTCCAATTCCCGGACAGGGGGGAAACACCGGGGAGCTGTTTTTT	CASSPIPGQGGNTGELFF
TRBD1	TRBV18	TRBJ2-1	-	TGTGCCAGCTCACCCGGACAGGGTGTTGTCGATGAGCAGTTCTTC	CASSPGQGVVDEQFF
TRBD1	TRBV6-1	TRBJ1-1	-	TGTGCCAGCAGCCCCGGACAGGGGAACACTGAAGCTTTCTTT	CASSPGQGNTEAFF
-	TRBV30	TRBJ1-5	-	TGTGCCTGGGGCGACGGGAGGAATCAGCCCCAGCATTTT	CAWGDGRNQPQHF
-	TRBV28	TRBJ1-1	-	TGTGCCAGCAGTCTCCGTTTGGGGACAAGGACTGAAGCTTTCTTT	CASSLRLGTRTEAFF
-	TRBV2	TRBJ2-7	-	TGTGCCAGCAGTGAAGCTCGAAGGGGCGGGGACGAGCAGTACTTC	CASSEARRGGDEQYF
TRBD1	TRBV19	TRBJ2-5	-	TGTGCCAGTACCCCCGGGACAGGGGGCAGAGAGACCCAGTACTTC	CASTPGTGGRETQYF
TRBD1	TRBV2	TRBJ2-3	-	TGTGCCAGCACTAGAACAGGGGTCGGCACAGATACGCAGTATTTT	CASTRTGVGTDTQYF
-	TRBV5-6	TRBJ1-5	-	TGTGCCAGCAGCTTGGGGGGAGGTAGCAATCAGCCCCAGCATTTT	CASSLGGGSNQPQHF
-	TRBV7-2	TRBJ2-7	-	TGTGCCAGCAGCAGGACTGGGTACGAGCAGTACTTC	CASSRTGYEQYF
TRBD2	TRBV29-1	TRBJ2-7	-	TGCAGCGTGAGGCCGGGACTACAGAATAACGAGCAGTACTTC	CSVRPGLQNNEQYF
-	TRBV5-1	TRBJ1-2	-	TGCGCCAGCAGCTTTGGGTCAGGGGCTCATGGCTACACCTTC	CASSFGSGAHGYTF
TRBD2	TRBV6-6	TRBJ2-7	once	TGTGCCAGCAGTATCGTCGGGGGGGGCGGCGAGCAGTACTTC	CASSIVGGGGEQYF
TRBD1	TRBV5-8	TRBJ2-7	-	TGTGCCAGCAGCCCCTGGACAGGGGGACCTACCGAGCAGTACTTC	CASSPWTGGPTEQYF
-	TRBV19	TRBJ2-5	-	TGTGCCAGTAGTATGTTACAAGAGACCCAGTACTTC	CASSMLQETQYF
-	TRBV28	TRBJ1-2	-	TGTGCCAGCAGTACCCCCAACGGGCCGGGATATGGCTACACCTTC	CASSTPNGPGYGYTF